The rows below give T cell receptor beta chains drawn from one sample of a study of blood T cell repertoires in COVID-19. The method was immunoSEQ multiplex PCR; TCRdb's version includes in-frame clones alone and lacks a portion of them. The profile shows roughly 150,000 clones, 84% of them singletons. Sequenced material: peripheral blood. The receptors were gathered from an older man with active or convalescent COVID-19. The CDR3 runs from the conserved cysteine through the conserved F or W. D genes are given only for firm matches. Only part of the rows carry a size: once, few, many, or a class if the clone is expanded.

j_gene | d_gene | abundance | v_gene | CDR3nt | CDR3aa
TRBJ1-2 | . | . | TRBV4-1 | TGCGCCAGCAGCCAAGACGGCGGGTACTATGGCTACACCTTC | CASSQDGGYYGYTF
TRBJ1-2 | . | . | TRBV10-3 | TGTGCCATCTGGAGTGGTGACTATGGCTACACCTTC | CAIWSGDYGYTF
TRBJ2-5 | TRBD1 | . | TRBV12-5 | TGTGCTAGTGGACCGGGACAGTCCGCTATATGGACCCAGTACTTC | CASGPGQSAIWTQYF
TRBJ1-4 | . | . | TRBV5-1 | TGCGCCAGCACTTCAGGGATAGTAGAAGCAACTAATGAAAAACTGTTTTTT | CASTSGIVEATNEKLFF
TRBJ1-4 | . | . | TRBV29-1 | TGCAGCGCGACACGCCAGGGATCTAATGAAAAACTGTTTTTT | CSATRQGSNEKLFF
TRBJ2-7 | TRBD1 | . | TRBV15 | TGTGCCACCCTCCGGGACAGGGGCTCCTACGAGCAGTACTTC | CATLRDRGSYEQYF
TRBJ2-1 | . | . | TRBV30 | TGTGCCTGGACTCTACCGGGTGGCTACTACAATGAGCAGTTCTTC | CAWTLPGGYYNEQFF
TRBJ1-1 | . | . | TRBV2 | TGTGCCAGCAGACCAAATGGGCCAGAAGCTTTCTTT | CASRPNGPEAFF
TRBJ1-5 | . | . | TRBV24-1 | TGTGCCACCAGTGGGGCAGGGTTTCAGCCCCAGCATTTT | CATSGAGFQPQHF
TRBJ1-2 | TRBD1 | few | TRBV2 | TGTGCCAGCACCCGGACAGGGCCTAACTATGGCTACACCTTC | CASTRTGPNYGYTF
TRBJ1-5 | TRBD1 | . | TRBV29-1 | TGCAGCGTTGGGACAGGGAATCAGCCCCAGCATTTT | CSVGTGNQPQHF